One and the same sample provided the 18 T cell receptor beta chains below, sequenced in a study of T-cell memory formation after mild COVID-19. TCRdb re-analysed the 5' RACE reads in MiXCR, keeping a single row per CDR3 protein. The top ten clones hold about 22% of a sample with a few hundred thousand distinct CDR3 sequences, approximately 15% of them seen once. The sample comprised PBMCs or a T cell subset sorted from them (not recorded which). These TCRs come from a man between 18 and 29 years old who had mild COVID-19 (a few samples of this study predate the infection). Cell type and time point are not known.

This chain connects TRBV30 to TRBJ1-2, with unresolved D. Trimming removed 0 bases at V and 2 bases at J, with 7 bases between. This CDR3 is 13 amino acids long. Germline V gene data show CDR1 as GTSNPN and CDR2 as SVGIG (reference sequence). CDR3 sequence reads: CAWSVDENYGYTF. The CDR3 DNA reads as TGTGCCTGGAGTGTAGACGAAAACTATGGCTACACCTTC.

This clonotype was seen a few times. The J gene is TRBJ2-7, the V gene TRBV4-1; no firm D call. Per germline, CDR1 MGHRA and CDR2 YSYEKL. V was cut by 0 bases and J by 5 bases, with 8 bases left in between. This CDR3 is built from 13 residues. CDR3 nucleotides: TGCGCCAGCAGCCAAGAGGACCCCCACGAGCAGTACTTC. It codes for CASSQEDPHEQYF.

The chain uses TRBV10-3 and TRBJ2-1; 11 positions agree with TRBD2. The V gene's germline CDR1 is ENHRY and CDR2 SYGVKD. V lost 3 bases and J lost 5; bases outside the gene matches: 9. This CDR3 region has 17 residues. Written as DNA, the CDR3 is TGTGCCATCAGTGACAGCATAGCGGGGGGGCGAAACAATGAGCAGTTCTTC. Translated, it gives CAISDSIAGGRNNEQFF.

V and J are TRBV28 and TRBJ2-2; the match to TRBD2 covers 14 bases. CDR1 and CDR2 (germline): MDHEN, SYDVKM. Trimming removed 5 bases from V and 2 bases from J; junction bases left unmatched: 10. The CDR3 length is 19 residues. The CDR3 region is CASSPVGLAGAYNTGELFF. CDR3 coding DNA: TGTGCCAGCAGTCCCGTGGGACTAGCGGGGGCTTACAACACCGGGGAGCTGTTTTTT. The full variable domain, completed using reference TRBV28 and TRBJ2-2, is DVKVTQSSRYLVKRTGEKVFLECVQDMDHENMFWYRQDPGLGLRLIYFSYDVKMKEKGDIPEGYSVSREKKERFSLILESASTNQTSMYLCASSPVGLAGAYNTGELFFGEGSRLTVL.

CDR3 in amino acids: CASSLGQGTGDTQYF. CDR3 in DNA: TGTGCCAGCAGCCTGGGACAGGGTACGGGAGATACGCAGTATTTT. The chain couples TRBV7-3 to TRBJ2-3; 9 nucleotides agree with TRBD1. The CDR3 length is 15 residues. V was pared by 5 bases and J by 5 bases, with 8 bases of the junction left unmatched. Germline V gives CDR1 SGHTA, CDR2 FQGTGA.

V usage is TRBV20-1 and J usage is TRBJ2-3; tentatively, D is TRBD2 (6 bases). This CDR3 is 14 amino acids long. Germline assignment: CDR1 DFQATT and CDR2 SNEGSKA (reference sequence). Trimming pared 3 bases from V and 1 base from J, leaving 11 bases between. The CDR3 DNA reads as TGCAGTGCTAGTGAAGCGGGTCGCACAGATACGCAGTATTTT. Its translation: CSASEAGRTDTQYF.

This clonotype has only a few counts. This chain connects TRBV11-2 to TRBJ2-7; 9 bases line up with TRBD2. V shed 5 bases, J shed 3 bases, and the junction held 8 bases outside the gene matches. Looked up from germline, CDR1 is SGHAT and CDR2 is FQNNGV. The CDR3 runs 15 residues. The CDR3 coding sequence is TGTGCCAGCAGCCTTAGCGGGGGCCTAAACTACGAGCAGTACTTC. It translates to CASSLSGGLNYEQYF. Full variable domain (remainder filled in from reference TRBV11-2 and TRBJ2-7): EAGVAQSPRYKIIEKRQSVAFWCNPISGHATLYWYQQILGQGPKLLIQFQNNGVVDDSQLPKDRFSAERLKGVDSTLKIQPAKLEDSAVYLCASSLSGGLNYEQYFGPGTRLTVT.

The rearrangement joins TRBV28 to TRBJ1-2; D remains unclear. The CDR3 is 14 amino acids. Germline V gene data show CDR1 as MDHEN and CDR2 as SYDVKM. V gave up 7 bases and J gave up 4 bases, with 16 bases separating them. CDR3 nucleotides: TGTGCCAGCACCCCGGCCGGGGAGCGCTATGGCTACACCTTC. Amino acids: CASTPAGERYGYTF.

The V gene is TRBV6-5, the J gene TRBJ2-5, with TRBD1 matching over 7 bases. V shed 5 bases and J 1 base; nucleotides not matched to a gene: 4. CDR3 length: 14 amino acids. CDR1 is MNHEY and CDR2 is SVGAGI in the germline V gene. CDR3 sequence (DNA): TGTGCCAGCAGTAACAGGGGTCGCCAAGAGACCCAGTACTTC. It translates to CASSNRGRQETQYF.

The chain recombines TRBV7-2 with TRBJ1-2; no clear D gene. The CDR3 runs 13 residues. The V and J ends lost 0 bases and 7 bases respectively, with 9 bases between them. CDR1 and CDR2 (germline): SGHTA, FQGNSA. CDR3: CASSLAGRSGYTF. The DNA for the CDR3 is TGTGCCAGCAGCTTAGCAGGGAGGAGTGGCTACACCTTC.

This clonotype occurred a few times. The chain carries TRBV14 and TRBJ2-7, with D uncertain. V was cut by 1 base and J by 4 bases, with 14 bases left in between. Germline V gene data show CDR1 as SGHDN and CDR2 as FVKESK. This CDR3 has 15 amino acids. The CDR3 region has the DNA TGTGCCAGCAGCCAAGCTCCAGAATGGCGATACGAGCAGTACTTC. Translated: CASSQAPEWRYEQYF.

The chain links TRBV5-4 to TRBJ2-3; no definite D call. The germline V gene has CDR1 SGHNT and CDR2 YYREEE (reference sequence). With 2 bases removed from V and 2 bases from J, the gap between germline ends came to 9 bases. This CDR3 spans 14 amino acids. CDR3 in DNA: TGTGCCAGCAGCTTCGCGAGCCTCACAGATACGCAGTATTTT. Protein sequence: CASSFASLTDTQYF.

The chain uses TRBV12-3 or TRBV12-4 and TRBJ2-4; possible D gene TRBD1, 6 bases. This CDR3 has 14 amino acids. V was trimmed by 5 bases and J by 15 bases, leaving 23 bases between them. The CDR3 nucleotides are TGTGCCAGCAGTCCCGAGGGACACTTGGACCCCTCGTACTTC. Protein product: CASSPEGHLDPSYF.

The chain couples TRBV24-1 to TRBJ2-3; possibly TRBD1 for D (5 bases). The germline V gene encodes CDR1 KGHDR and CDR2 SFDVKD. This CDR3 contains 14 residues. V was pared by 8 bases and J by 7 bases, with 18 bases between. CDR3 protein: CATMDTTSGYTQYF. CDR3 bases: TGTGCCACCATGGACACGACGTCTGGTTATACGCAGTATTTT.

The chain employs TRBV15 and TRBJ1-1; D is possibly TRBD1 (6 bases). The CDR3 is 16 residues long. Germline CDR1 LNHNV, CDR2 YYDKDF (reference sequence). Trimming took 4 bases from V and 2 from J, leaving 17 bases between them. This CDR3 reads CATSTPQGWGNTEAFF. The CDR3 bases are TGTGCCACCAGCACTCCGCAGGGGTGGGGAAACACTGAAGCTTTCTTT.

V and J are TRBV6-5 and TRBJ2-1; 11 bases align to TRBD2. The CDR3 contains 18 residues. CDR1 and CDR2 (germline): MNHEY, SVGAGI. Trimming removed 4 bases from V and 4 bases from J; junction bases left unmatched: 12. The CDR3 is CASSLVGRTSGLYNEQFF. The CDR3 nucleotides are TGTGCCAGCAGTTTAGTTGGTCGGACTAGCGGGTTGTACAATGAGCAGTTCTTC.

The J gene is TRBJ2-3, the V gene TRBV29-1; the D call may be TRBD1 or TRBD2 (6 bases each). Germline V CDR1 and CDR2: SQVTM, ANQGSEA. Trimming left V 8 bases short and J 2 bases short, with 14 bases between. The CDR3 sequence is 13 residues long. The CDR3 DNA is TGCAGCTTGCGGGACACCGACACAGATACGCAGTATTTT. Its translation: CSLRDTDTDTQYF.

CDR3 amino acids: CASSQSDGNTEAFF. CDR3 bases: TGTGCCAGCAGCCAAAGCGACGGGAACACTGAAGCTTTCTTT. This sequence joins TRBV4-2 and TRBJ1-1, with D unresolved. Germline-derived CDR1 and CDR2 are LGHNA and YNFKEQ. The CDR3 contains 14 residues. Trimming removed 2 bases from V and 1 base from J, with 8 bases in between.